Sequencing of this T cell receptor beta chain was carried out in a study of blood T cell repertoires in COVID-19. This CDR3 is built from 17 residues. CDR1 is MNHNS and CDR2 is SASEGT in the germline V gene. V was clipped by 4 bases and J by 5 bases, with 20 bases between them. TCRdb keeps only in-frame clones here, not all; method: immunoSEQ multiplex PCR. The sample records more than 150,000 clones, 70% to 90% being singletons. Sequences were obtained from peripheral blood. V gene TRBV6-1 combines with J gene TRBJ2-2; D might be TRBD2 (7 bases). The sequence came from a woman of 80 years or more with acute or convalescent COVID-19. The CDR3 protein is CASSGPLRGARTGELFF. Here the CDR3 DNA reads TGTGCCAGCAGTGGACCCCTACGGGGGGCACGGACCGGGGAGCTGTTTTTT.